This T cell receptor beta chain was identified in a study of blood T cell repertoires in COVID-19. Overall study context: Spain, Italy and the United States supplied samples that represented acute and convalescent COVID-19. T cells, B-cell-depleted T cells, or PBMCs supplied cDNA or gDNA.

This CDR3 comprises 17 residues. As handled by the study authors: The authors estimated nucleated cell counts from reference gene primer amplification. Assay: immunoSEQ multiplex PCR; the TCRdb copy retains only in-frame clones and omits some. Clonal size and the V and J genes are those of that table, whereas D and trimming came from the DNA. The sample lists some 48,000 clones, 80% to 90% occurring once. The sequenced material came from peripheral blood. The chain uses TRBV21-1 and TRBJ2-5; no DNA check was done on the table's D call, TRBD2. TRBV21-1 is described as a pseudogene. The sequence was obtained from a human donor in a cohort sampled during active COVID-19. CDR3 sequence (DNA): TGTGCCAGCAGCAAAGTGATAGCGGGGGAGTACCAAGAGACCCAGTACTTC. Its protein product is CASSKVIAGEYQETQYF.